The present T cell receptor beta chain was sequenced within a study of cytomegalovirus exposure and HLA in healthy donors. The CDR3 is 11 amino acids. The ends were cut back, 2 bases at V and 11 bases at J, with 12 bases in the middle. Germline values: CDR1 DFQATT, CDR2 SNEGSKA (reference sequence). Vbeta (60) and Jbeta (13) primers were used in the PCR. Clones were read by immunoSEQ multiplex PCR, and TCRdb kept only the in-frame ones, dropping some. The table includes around 200,000 clones, approximately 80% detected once. Healthy bone marrow donors made up the donors. Although they were nominally healthy when sampled, donors likely had unrecorded immune exposures.

Material for sequencing was PBMCs. The origin of this receptor is a man aged 40-50 years in good health and CMV-seronegative. The chain is built from TRBV20-1 and TRBJ1-1; D is uncertain. In DNA form, the CDR3 reads TGCAGTGCTAGACCCCTCGGAGAGGCTTTCTTT. Protein: CSARPLGEAFF.